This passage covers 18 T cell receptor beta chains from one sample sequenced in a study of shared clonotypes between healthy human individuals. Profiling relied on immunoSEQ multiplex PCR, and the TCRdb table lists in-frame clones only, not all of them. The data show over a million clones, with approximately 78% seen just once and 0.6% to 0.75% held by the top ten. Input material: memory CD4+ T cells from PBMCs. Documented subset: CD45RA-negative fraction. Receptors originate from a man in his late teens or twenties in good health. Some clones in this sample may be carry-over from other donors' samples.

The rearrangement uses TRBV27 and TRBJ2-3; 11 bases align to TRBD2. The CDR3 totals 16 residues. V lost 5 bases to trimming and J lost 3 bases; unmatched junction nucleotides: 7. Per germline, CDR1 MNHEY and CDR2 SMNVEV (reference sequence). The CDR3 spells CASSPLAGGRTDTQYF. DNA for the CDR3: TGTGCCAGCAGTCCTTTAGCGGGAGGGAGGACAGATACGCAGTATTTT.

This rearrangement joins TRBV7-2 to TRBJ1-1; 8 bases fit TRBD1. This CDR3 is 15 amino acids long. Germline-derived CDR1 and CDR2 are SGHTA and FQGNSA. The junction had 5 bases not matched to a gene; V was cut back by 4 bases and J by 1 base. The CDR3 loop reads CASSSRGRENTEAFF. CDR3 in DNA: TGTGCCAGCAGCTCCAGGGGGCGGGAGAACACTGAAGCTTTCTTT. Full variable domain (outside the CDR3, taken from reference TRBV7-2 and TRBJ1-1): GAGVSQSPSNKVTEKGKDVELRCDPISGHTALYWYRQSLGQGLEFLIYFQGNSAPDKSGLPSDRFSAERTGGSVSTLTIQRTQQEDSAVYLCASSSRGRENTEAFFGQGTRLTVV.

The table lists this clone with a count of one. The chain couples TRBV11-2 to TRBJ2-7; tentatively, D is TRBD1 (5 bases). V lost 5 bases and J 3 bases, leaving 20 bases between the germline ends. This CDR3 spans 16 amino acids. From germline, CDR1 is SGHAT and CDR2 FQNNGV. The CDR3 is CASSPSPQGDFYEQYF. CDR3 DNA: TGTGCCAGCAGCCCATCCCCGCAGGGCGACTTCTACGAGCAGTACTTC.

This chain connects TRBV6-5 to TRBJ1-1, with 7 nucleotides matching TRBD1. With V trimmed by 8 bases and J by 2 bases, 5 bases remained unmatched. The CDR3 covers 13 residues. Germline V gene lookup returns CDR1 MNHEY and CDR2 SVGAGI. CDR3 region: CASGGQVNTEAFF. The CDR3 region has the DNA TGTGCCAGCGGTGGACAGGTCAACACTGAAGCTTTCTTT.

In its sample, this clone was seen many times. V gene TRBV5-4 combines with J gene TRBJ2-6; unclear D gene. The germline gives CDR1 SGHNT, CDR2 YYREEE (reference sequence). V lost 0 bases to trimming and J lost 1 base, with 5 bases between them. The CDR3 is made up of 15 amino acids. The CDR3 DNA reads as TGTGCCAGCAGCTTGGCCTTTTCTGGGGCCAACGTCCTGACTTTC. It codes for CASSLAFSGANVLTF.

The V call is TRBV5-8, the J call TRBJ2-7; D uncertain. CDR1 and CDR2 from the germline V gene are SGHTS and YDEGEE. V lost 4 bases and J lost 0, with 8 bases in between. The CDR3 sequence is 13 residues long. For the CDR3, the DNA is TGTGCCAGCAGCCCCTTACCCTCCTACGAGCAGTACTTC. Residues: CASSPLPSYEQYF.

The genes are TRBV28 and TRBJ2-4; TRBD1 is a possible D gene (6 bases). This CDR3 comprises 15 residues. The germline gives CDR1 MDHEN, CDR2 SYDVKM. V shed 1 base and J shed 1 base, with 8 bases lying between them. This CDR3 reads CASSLYRDAKNIQYF. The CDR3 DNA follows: TGTGCCAGCAGTTTATACAGGGACGCCAAAAACATTCAGTACTTC.

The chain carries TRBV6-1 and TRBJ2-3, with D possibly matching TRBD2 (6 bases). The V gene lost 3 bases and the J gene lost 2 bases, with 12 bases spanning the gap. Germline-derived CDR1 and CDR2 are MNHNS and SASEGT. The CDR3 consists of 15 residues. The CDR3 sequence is CASSDGASDTDTQYF. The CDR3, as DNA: TGTGCCAGCAGTGATGGGGCTAGCGACACAGATACGCAGTATTTT.

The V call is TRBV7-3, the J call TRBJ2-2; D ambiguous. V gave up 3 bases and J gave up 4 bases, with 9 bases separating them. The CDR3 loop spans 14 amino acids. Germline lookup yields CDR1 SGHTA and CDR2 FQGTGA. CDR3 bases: TGTGCCAGCAGCTTTAACAGAGGCACCGGGGAGCTGTTTTTT. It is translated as CASSFNRGTGELFF.

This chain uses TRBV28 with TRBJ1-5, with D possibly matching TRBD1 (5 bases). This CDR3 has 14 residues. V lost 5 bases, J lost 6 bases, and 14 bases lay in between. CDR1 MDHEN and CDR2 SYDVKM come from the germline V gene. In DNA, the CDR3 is TGTGCCAGCAGTCGGATGGGGGGTGCTCAGCCCCAGCATTTT. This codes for CASSRMGGAQPQHF.

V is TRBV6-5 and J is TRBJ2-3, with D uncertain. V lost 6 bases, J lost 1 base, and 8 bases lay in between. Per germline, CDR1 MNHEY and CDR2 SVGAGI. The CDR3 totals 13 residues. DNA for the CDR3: TGTGCCAGCAGGGGCTCAGGCACAGATACGCAGTATTTT. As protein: CASRGSGTDTQYF.

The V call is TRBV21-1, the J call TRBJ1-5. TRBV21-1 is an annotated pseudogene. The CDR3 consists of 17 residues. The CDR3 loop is CASSKGFRGGNGQPQHF. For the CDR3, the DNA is TGTGCCAGCAGCAAAGGCTTCAGGGGGGGTAATGGTCAGCCCCAGCATTTT.

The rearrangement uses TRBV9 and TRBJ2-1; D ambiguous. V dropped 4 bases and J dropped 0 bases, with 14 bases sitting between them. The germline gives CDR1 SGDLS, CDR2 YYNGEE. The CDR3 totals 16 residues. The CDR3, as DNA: TGTGCCAGCAGCAGGGAAGGCCTCAACTCCTACAATGAGCAGTTCTTC. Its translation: CASSREGLNSYNEQFF.

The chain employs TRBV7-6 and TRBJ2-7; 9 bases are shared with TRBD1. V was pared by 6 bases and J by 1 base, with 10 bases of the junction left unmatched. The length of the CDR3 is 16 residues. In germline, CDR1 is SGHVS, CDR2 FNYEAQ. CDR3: CASSSDNGQGSYEQYF. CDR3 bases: TGTGCCAGCAGTTCCGATAATGGACAGGGGTCCTACGAGCAGTACTTC.

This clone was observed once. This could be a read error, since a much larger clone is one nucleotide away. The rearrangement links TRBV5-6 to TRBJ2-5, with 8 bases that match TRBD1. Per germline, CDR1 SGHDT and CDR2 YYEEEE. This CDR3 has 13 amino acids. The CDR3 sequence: CASSSTGAYEQHF. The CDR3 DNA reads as TGTGCCAGCAGCTCGACAGGGGCTTACGAGCAGCACTTC.

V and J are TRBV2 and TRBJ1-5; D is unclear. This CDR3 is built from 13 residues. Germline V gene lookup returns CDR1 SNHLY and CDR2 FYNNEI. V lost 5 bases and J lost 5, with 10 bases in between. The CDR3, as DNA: TGTGCCAGCAGTTCTGCAGGAGATCAGCCCCAGCATTTT. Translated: CASSSAGDQPQHF.

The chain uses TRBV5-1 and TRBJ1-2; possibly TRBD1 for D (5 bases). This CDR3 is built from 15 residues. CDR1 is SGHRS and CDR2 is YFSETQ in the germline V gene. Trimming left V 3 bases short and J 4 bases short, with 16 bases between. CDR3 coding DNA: TGCGCCAGCAGCTGGGGGAGGCAGGGTTTCTATGGCTACACCTTC. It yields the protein CASSWGRQGFYGYTF.

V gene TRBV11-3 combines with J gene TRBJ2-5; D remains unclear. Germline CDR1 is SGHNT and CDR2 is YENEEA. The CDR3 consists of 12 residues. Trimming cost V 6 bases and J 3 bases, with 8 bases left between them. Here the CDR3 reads CASRRLEETQYF. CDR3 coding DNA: TGTGCCAGCAGGCGACTGGAAGAGACCCAGTACTTC.